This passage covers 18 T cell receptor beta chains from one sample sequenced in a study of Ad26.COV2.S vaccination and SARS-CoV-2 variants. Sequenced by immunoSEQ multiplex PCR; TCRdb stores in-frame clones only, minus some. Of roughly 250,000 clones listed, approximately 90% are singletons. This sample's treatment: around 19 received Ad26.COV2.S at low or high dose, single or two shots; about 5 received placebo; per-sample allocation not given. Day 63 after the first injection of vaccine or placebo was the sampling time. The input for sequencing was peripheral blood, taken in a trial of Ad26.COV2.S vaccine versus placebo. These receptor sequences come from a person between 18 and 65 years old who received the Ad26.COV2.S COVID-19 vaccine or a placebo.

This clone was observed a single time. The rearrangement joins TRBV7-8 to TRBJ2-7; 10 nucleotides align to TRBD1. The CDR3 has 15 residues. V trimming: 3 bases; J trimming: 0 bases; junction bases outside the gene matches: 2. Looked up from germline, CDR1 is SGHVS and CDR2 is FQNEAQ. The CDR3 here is CASSFRTGGSYEQYF. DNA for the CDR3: TGTGCCAGCAGCTTCCGGACAGGGGGCTCCTACGAGCAGTACTTC.

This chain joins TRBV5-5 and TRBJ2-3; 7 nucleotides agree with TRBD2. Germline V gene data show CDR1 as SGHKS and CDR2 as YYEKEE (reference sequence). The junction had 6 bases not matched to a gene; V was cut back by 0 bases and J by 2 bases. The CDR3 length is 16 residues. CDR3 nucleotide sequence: TGTGCCAGCAGCTTGGGGGTGGGAGGGGACACAGATACGCAGTATTTT. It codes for CASSLGVGGDTDTQYF.

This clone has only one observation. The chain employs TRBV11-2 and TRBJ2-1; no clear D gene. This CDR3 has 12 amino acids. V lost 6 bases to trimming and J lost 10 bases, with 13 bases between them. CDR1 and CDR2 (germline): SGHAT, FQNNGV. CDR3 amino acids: CASRKAADEQFF. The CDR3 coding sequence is TGTGCCAGCAGGAAGGCTGCAGACGAGCAGTTCTTC.

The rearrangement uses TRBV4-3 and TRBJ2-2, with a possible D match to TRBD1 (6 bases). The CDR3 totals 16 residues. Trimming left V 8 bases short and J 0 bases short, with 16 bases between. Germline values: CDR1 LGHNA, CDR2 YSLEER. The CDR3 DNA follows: TGCGCCAGCGGACAGCAACCGATCGCGAACACCGGGGAGCTGTTTTTT. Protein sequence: CASGQQPIANTGELFF.

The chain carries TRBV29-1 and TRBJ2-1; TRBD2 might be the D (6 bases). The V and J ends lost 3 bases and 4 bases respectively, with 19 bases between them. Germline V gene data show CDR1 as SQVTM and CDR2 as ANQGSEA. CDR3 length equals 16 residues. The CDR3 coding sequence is TGCAGCGTTGATGGTCTAGCGCAAACACTTTACAATGAGCAGTTCTTC. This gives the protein CSVDGLAQTLYNEQFF.

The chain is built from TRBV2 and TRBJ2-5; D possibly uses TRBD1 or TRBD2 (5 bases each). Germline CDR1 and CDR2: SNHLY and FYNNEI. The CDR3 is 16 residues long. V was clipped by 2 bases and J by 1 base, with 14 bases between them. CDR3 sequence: CASSEPRDGFQETQYF. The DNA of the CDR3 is TGTGCCAGCAGTGAACCCAGGGACGGCTTCCAAGAGACCCAGTACTTC.

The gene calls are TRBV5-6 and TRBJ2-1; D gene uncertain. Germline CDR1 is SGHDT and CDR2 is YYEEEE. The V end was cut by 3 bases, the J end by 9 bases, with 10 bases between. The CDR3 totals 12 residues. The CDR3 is CASSYGSGEQFF. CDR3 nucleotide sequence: TGTGCCAGCAGCTACGGAAGTGGTGAGCAGTTCTTC.

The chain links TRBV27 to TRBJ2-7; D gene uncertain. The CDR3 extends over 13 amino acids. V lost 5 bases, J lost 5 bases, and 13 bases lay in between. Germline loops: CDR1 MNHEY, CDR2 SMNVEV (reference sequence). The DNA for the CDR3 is TGTGCCAGCAGTCCGTCCAGCGCCCACGAGCAGTACGTC. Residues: CASSPSSAHEQYV.

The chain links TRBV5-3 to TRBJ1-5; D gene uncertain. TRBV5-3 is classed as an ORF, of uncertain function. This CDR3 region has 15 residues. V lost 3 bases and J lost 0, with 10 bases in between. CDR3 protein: CARSCIGPSNQPQHF. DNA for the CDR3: TGTGCCAGAAGCTGCATTGGGCCTAGCAATCAGCCCCAGCATTTT.

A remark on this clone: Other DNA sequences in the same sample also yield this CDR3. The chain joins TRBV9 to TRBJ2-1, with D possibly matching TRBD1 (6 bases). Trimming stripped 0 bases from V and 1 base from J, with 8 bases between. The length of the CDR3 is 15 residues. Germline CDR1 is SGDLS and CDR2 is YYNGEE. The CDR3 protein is CASSVGQGSYNEQFF. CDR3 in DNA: TGTGCCAGCAGCGTAGGCCAGGGGTCCTACAATGAGCAGTTCTTC.

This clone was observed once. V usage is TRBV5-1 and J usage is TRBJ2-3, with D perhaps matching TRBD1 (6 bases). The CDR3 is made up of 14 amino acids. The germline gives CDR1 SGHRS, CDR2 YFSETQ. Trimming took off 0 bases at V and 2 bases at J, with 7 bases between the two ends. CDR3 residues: CASSLGQATDTQYF. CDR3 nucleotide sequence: TGCGCCAGCAGCTTGGGACAGGCCACAGATACGCAGTATTTT.

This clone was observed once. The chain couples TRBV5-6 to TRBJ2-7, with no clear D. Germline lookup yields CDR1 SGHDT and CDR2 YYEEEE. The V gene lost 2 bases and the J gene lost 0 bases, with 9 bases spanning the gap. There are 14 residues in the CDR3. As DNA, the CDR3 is TGTGCCAGCAGCTTTTATTCTAGCTCCTACGAGCAGTACGTC. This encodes CASSFYSSSYEQYV.

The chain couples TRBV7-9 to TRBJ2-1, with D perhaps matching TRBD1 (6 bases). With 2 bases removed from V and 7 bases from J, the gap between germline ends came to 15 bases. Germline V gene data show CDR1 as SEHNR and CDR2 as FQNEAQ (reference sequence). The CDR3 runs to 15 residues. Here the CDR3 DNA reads TGTGCCAGCAGCTTACCCACAGGGTGGGGAAATGAGCAGTTCTTC. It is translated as CASSLPTGWGNEQFF.

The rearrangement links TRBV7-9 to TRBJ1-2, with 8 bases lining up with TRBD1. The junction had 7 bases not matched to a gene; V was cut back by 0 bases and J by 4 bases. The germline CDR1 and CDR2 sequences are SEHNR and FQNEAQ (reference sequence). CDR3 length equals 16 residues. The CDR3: CASSLARQGPFYGYTF. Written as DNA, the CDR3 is TGTGCCAGCAGCTTAGCCCGACAGGGGCCCTTCTATGGCTACACCTTC.

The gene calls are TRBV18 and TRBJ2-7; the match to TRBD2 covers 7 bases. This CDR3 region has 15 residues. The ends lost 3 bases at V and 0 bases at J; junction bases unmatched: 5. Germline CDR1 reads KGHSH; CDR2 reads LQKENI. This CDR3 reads CASSPTAGSSYEQYV. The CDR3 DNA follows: TGTGCCAGCTCACCTACAGCGGGGAGCTCCTACGAGCAGTACGTC.

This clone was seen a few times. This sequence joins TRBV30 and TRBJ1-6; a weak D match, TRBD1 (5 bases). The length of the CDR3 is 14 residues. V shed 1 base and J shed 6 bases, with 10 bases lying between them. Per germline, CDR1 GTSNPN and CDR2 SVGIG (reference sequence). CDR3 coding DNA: TGTGCCTGGAGTGGGGGACGGTCTAATTCACCCCTCCACTTT. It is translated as CAWSGGRSNSPLHF.

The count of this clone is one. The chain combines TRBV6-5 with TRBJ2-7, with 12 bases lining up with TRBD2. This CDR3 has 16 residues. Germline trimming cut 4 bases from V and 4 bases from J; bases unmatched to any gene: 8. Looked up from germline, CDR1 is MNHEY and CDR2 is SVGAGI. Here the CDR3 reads CASSSRRTSGMYEQYV. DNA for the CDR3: TGTGCCAGCAGTTCCCGACGGACTAGCGGGATGTACGAGCAGTACGTC.

The chain's CDR3 is CASSNPGGLNIQYF. The DNA for the CDR3 is TGTGCCAGTAGTAATCCCGGGGGCTTAAACATTCAGTACTTC. The chain employs TRBV19 and TRBJ2-4, with D possibly being TRBD1 or TRBD2 (6 bases each). The V gene lost 4 bases and the J gene lost 6 bases, with 13 bases spanning the gap. CDR1 and CDR2 from the germline V gene are LNHDA and SQIVND (reference sequence). This CDR3 is built from 14 residues.